This TCR beta chain is from a study of blood T cell repertoires in COVID-19. Study as a whole: T cells, B-cell-depleted T cells, or PBMCs supplied cDNA or gDNA.

Adults between about 18 and 95 years of age took part from some 25 US areas. Donors of Cohort 3 who recovered were those that had two negative PCRs, clearance, or symptom resolution. Germline V lookup: CDR1 MGHRA, CDR2 YSYEKL. The V end lost 3 bases, the J end lost 5 bases, and 13 bases lay between the germline ends. This CDR3 is built from 15 residues. Produced via immunoSEQ multiplex PCR; TCRdb's table is partial and in-frame only. The data show over 250,000 clones, about nine tenths seen once. V gene TRBV4-1 combines with J gene TRBJ1-4; D is undetermined. The receptor was isolated from a woman younger than 30 who had recovered from COVID-19. Sequenced sample: PBMCs or T cells enriched from blood (not recorded which). The CDR3 loop reads CASSHIRYSNEKLFF. CDR3 nucleotide sequence: TGCGCCAGCAGCCACATCCGGTATTCAAATGAAAAACTGTTTTTT.